Following are 12 T cell receptor beta chains from one sample sequenced in a study of T cells in Graves' hyperthyroidism and ophthalmopathy. Amplification targeted TCR beta CDR3 regions from RNA transcripts. A first-round RT-PCR of the TCR CDR3 used the HTBI primer set. TCRdb reprocessed the multiplex PCR reads with MiXCR, giving one entry per CDR3 protein. The repertoire holds roughly 550,000 distinct CDR3 sequences, around 16% seen once, with about 31% in the top ten. Sequencing used blood. These TCRs come from a woman between 25 and 40 years old with Graves' ophthalmopathy.

This clonotype was observed a few times. The V call is TRBV25-1, the J call TRBJ1-6; no reliable D call. V lost 1 base to trimming and J lost 14 bases, with 6 bases between them. The V gene's germline CDR1 is MGHDK and CDR2 SYGVNS. The CDR3 is made up of 11 amino acids. The CDR3 DNA sequence: TGTGCCAGCAGTGAATCCGGTACCCTCCACTTT. It codes for CASSESGTLHF.

The V and J genes are TRBV7-6 and TRBJ2-1; 12 bases are a match to TRBD1. With V trimmed by 4 bases and J by 7 bases, 8 bases remained unmatched. This CDR3 contains 16 residues. Germline V lookup: CDR1 SGHVS, CDR2 FNYEAQ. CDR3 bases: TGTGCCAGCAGCTCAGGGGGACAGGGGGCGCAAAATGAGCAGTTCTTC. This gives the protein CASSSGGQGAQNEQFF.

This clonotype was observed at least ten times. The V gene is TRBV7-2, the J gene TRBJ2-7; perhaps TRBD2 as D (5 bases). The CDR3 contains 13 residues. Germline V lookup: CDR1 SGHTA, CDR2 FQGNSA. The V end lost 4 bases, the J end lost 5 bases, and 12 bases lay between the germline ends. Written as DNA, the CDR3 is TGTGCCAGCAGCTCCGAAGGGAGAGACGAGCAGTACTTC. This codes for CASSSEGRDEQYF.

A few counts support this clonotype. CDR3 loop: CASSGDDGPSLGYTF. The CDR3 nucleotides are TGTGCCAGCAGTGGGGACGACGGACCTTCTCTCGGCTACACCTTC. V is TRBV6-1 and J is TRBJ1-2; D might be TRBD1 (5 bases). CDR1 is MNHNS, CDR2 SASEGT, per germline. The ends were cut back, 4 bases at V and 8 bases at J, with 20 bases in the middle. This CDR3 is built from 15 residues.

This clonotype has just a few counts. V and J are TRBV29-1 and TRBJ2-7; D is tentatively TRBD1 or TRBD2 (5 bases each). There are 12 residues in the CDR3. CDR1 is SQVTM and CDR2 is ANQGSEA in the germline V gene. Trimming stripped 6 bases from V and 5 bases from J, with 14 bases between. CDR3 DNA sequence: TGCAGCGTAATCAGGGTCGGGAACGAGCAGTACTTC. Encoded protein: CSVIRVGNEQYF.

V and J are TRBV20-1 and TRBJ2-2, with TRBD1 identical over 11 bases. This CDR3 is built from 16 residues. Germline CDR1 and CDR2: DFQATT and SNEGSKA (reference sequence). V shed 0 bases, J shed 2 bases, and the junction held 2 bases outside the gene matches. CDR3 nucleotide sequence: TGCAGTGCTAGAGACGGACAGGGGGCCAACACCGGGGAGCTGTTTTTT. This translates into CSARDGQGANTGELFF.

V usage is TRBV7-9 and J usage is TRBJ1-1; no definite D call. Trimming took 1 base from V and 5 from J, leaving 8 bases between them. This CDR3 has 13 amino acids. Germline V gene lookup returns CDR1 SEHNR and CDR2 FQNEAQ (reference sequence). The CDR3 sequence: CASSLEVRTEAFF. The DNA for the CDR3 is TGTGCCAGCAGCTTAGAAGTTAGGACTGAAGCTTTCTTT.

This clonotype was observed at least ten times. This chain joins TRBV5-6 and TRBJ2-1; 12 nucleotides agree with TRBD2. The V gene end was trimmed by 1 base and the J gene end by 2 bases; junction bases not matched to a gene: 7. CDR3 length: 18 residues. Germline V gene lookup returns CDR1 SGHDT and CDR2 YYEEEE. CDR3 sequence (DNA): TGTGCCAGCAGCTTGCGGACTAGCGGGATAGCGGCCTACAATGAGCAGTTCTTC. This translates into CASSLRTSGIAAYNEQFF.

This clonotype was recorded many times. The chain has TRBV11-2 and TRBJ2-1, with a possible D match to TRBD1 (6 bases). Germline V CDR1 and CDR2: SGHAT, FQNNGV. Deletions cut 7 bases from V and 3 bases from J, with 19 bases between. The CDR3 consists of 16 residues. CDR3 region: CASKALRGSLYNEQFF. For the CDR3, the DNA is TGTGCCAGCAAAGCTCTCAGGGGATCACTCTACAATGAGCAGTTCTTC.

This clonotype was detected only a few times. The chain combines TRBV4-1 with TRBJ1-2; the D is unclear. Germline lookup yields CDR1 MGHRA and CDR2 YSYEKL. The CDR3 runs 14 residues. Between the trimmed V and J ends, which lost 0 bases and 3 bases, there was a span of 8 bases. CDR3 sequence: CASSQDHSHYGYTF. The CDR3 DNA is TGCGCCAGCAGCCAAGATCATTCCCACTATGGCTACACCTTC.

This clonotype was detected only a few times. Given a much more abundant clone one base away, this may be a read error. The CDR3, as DNA: TGTGCCTGCAGCTTATCGGGACAGGGGAGCGAGCAGTACTTC. This gives the protein CACSLSGQGSEQYF. The J gene is TRBJ2-7, the V gene TRBV7-6; 10 bases are shared with TRBD1. The CDR3 contains 14 residues. Germline values: CDR1 SGHVS, CDR2 FNYEAQ.

This clonotype was counted a few times. The V and J genes are TRBV6-1 and TRBJ1-5; the D is unclear. This CDR3 has 13 amino acids. Germline-derived CDR1 and CDR2 are MNHNS and SASEGT. Trimming took off 8 bases at V and 2 bases at J, with 10 bases between the two ends. CDR3 residues: CASHHFGNQPQHF. DNA of the CDR3: TGTGCCAGCCACCACTTCGGCAATCAGCCCCAGCATTTT.